Listed here is a single TCR beta chain. Its antigen remains unidentified. The input lacks base qualities; no much larger clone sits a single base away. V is pared back by 5 bases and J by 4 bases, with 11 bases lying between the germline termini. The CDR3 contains 13 residues, cysteine and phenylalanine counted. This entry keeps only the CDR3 DNA: 39 bases, framed from base 1. Via the germline V gene (reference sequence), CDR1 is SEHNR and CDR2 FQNEAQ. This sample is part of a study of T cell responses to AZD1222 COVID-19 vaccine (dated by TCRdb to the early 2020s). With regard to the full study: Because spike-specific TCR depth and breadth did not differ between the two schedules, AZD1222 recipients who got a second dose at roughly 4 weeks were pooled with those who got a second dose at roughly 12 weeks. Enrollment into the trials was organized by age into subgroups of 18-55, 56-69 and 70-plus years, and those subgroups contained approximately 150, 30 and 60 TCR-sequenced participants, respectively. TCR sequencing covered some 240 trial participants: 200 to 210 given two doses of AZD1222 and 26 given two doses of MenACWY control vaccine. General findings and caveats noted by the study authors: Spike-specific TCR breadth and depth rose significantly after two AZD1222 doses compared with day 0 and with MenACWY recipients. CD4 TCRs associated with the vaccine covered the entire spike protein, and the dominant responses were in regions 160-218 and 743-854. Because no day 14 peak-response samples were available, repertoires were characterized only after the peak T cell response. Conclusions about previously exposed vaccinees are limited because only a handful of AZD1222 recipients were SARS-CoV-2 seropositive at baseline. The 56-69-year group was small, and its depth increase did not reach significance, likely because of low power. Participants were mostly white British and included more females than males, and it was suggested by the authors that clonal diversity may have been underestimated. Epitopes outside the regions mutated in the B.1.351 and B.1.1.7 variants were reportedly recognized by nearly half of the unique spike-specific TCRs.

The time point tag for this specimen amounts to: baseline before first vaccination. Vaccinee samples came from UK trials COV001 and COV002, including a single-blind randomized controlled phase 2/3 trial of AZD1222 (ChAdOx1 nCoV-19) in healthy adults. For TCRbeta chain sequencing, PBMC samples from trial participants were taken at day 0 and at day 28 after the second dose. The CDR3 regions of human TCRbeta chains were analyzed by immunosequencing. For the original study's pipeline: Repertoire TCRs were matched against a reference library of SARS-CoV-2-specific TCRs generated with the MIRA antigen-specificity platform. Breadth meant the fraction of unique TCRs that were SARS-CoV-2-associated, whereas depth meant the fraction of total T cells that were SARS-CoV-2-associated. Using the MIRA data, each spike-specific TCR was mapped to the spike region that the TCR reacts to and placed in a CD4 or CD8 class. Log10-transformed breadth and depth values were compared by one-way ANOVA with Sidak's multiple comparisons tests. What TCRdb holds here is the immuneACCESS table cut down to in-frame rearrangements. Part of the clones is not present; checked against another copy, under half of the missing clones reflect an unresolved V gene, and the others are unexplained. The D gene and trimming were derived from the DNA, and the V and J assignments and clone size from that table. A total of about 140,000 clones appear in this sample, approximately 90% of them only once. 5% to 6.5% of the sample rests with the top ten.

This specimen was peripheral blood, taken on day 0 of AZD1222 vaccination. The sequence derives from an adult in good health. In this chain, TRBV7-9 is recombined with TRBJ2-5; the best D guess is TRBD1, with 5 bases matching. The CDR3 region: CASSKGLGETQYF. The DNA is TGTGCCAGCAGCAAGGGGTTGGGAGAGACCCAGTACTTC.